This T cell receptor beta chain came from a study of PD-1 blockade in classical Hodgkin lymphoma. General observations from the study: With CD4+ cells, TCR diversity rose significantly by C4D1, but not with CD8+ cells.

Germline V CDR1 and CDR2: SGHVS, FNYEAQ. CDR3 length: 15 residues. Trimming pared 3 bases from V and 0 bases from J, leaving 11 bases between. Using immunoSEQ multiplex PCR, the repertoire was profiled, and TCRdb retains in-frame clones only, with some absent. This table holds roughly 5,600 clones, approximately 80% found once. All the patients suffered relapse after autologous stem cell transplantation, and brentuximab vedotin exposure differed. The study isolated CD8+ T cells from thawed PBMCs by magnetic negative selection. Responses achieved at best were complete response, partial response or progressive disease. As for this clone: Its antigen is unidentified.

The specimen comprised CD8+ T cells from blood, sampled at baseline. This chain joins TRBV7-6 and TRBJ1-2, with D possibly TRBD1 on 6 matching bases. The receptor was derived from a human donor with classical Hodgkin lymphoma. This chain's CDR3 is CASSFGQPANYGYTF. CDR3 sequence (DNA): TGTGCCAGCAGCTTTGGACAGCCAGCTAACTATGGCTACACCTTC. The complete variable domain, with remaining parts taken from reference TRBV7-6 and TRBJ1-2, reads GAGVSQSPRYKVTKRGQDVALRCDPISGHVSLYWYRQALGQGPEFLTYFNYEAQQDKSGLPNDRFSAERPEGSISTLTIQRTEQRDSAMYRCASSFGQPANYGYTFGSGTRLTVV.